A single sample is the source of the 2 T cell receptor beta chains below, sequenced in a study of T cell responses to AZD1222 COVID-19 vaccine. The assay was immunoSEQ multiplex PCR, and TCRdb's table has in-frame clones only and misses some. The table lists more than 110,000 clones, around 90% of them singletons. Source: peripheral blood, taken on day 0 of AZD1222 vaccination. The receptors stem from an adult in good health.

The chain recombines TRBV7-2 with TRBJ1-1; unclear D gene. V lost 1 base to trimming and J lost 10 bases, with 13 bases between them. Per the germline V gene, CDR1 is SGHTA and CDR2 is FQGNSA. This CDR3 is 13 amino acids long. This CDR3 is CASSLVGEEGAFF. The CDR3 DNA reads TGTGCCAGCAGCTTAGTGGGAGAGGAGGGAGCTTTCTTT.

V usage is TRBV20-1 and J usage is TRBJ2-5, with D possibly called TRBD1 or TRBD2 (5 bases each). V gave up 5 bases and J gave up 5 bases, with 9 bases separating them. The CDR3 covers 11 residues. Germline CDR1 is DFQATT and CDR2 is SNEGSKA (reference sequence). The CDR3 sequence: CSAGGRETQYF. The CDR3 DNA reads as TGCAGTGCTGGGGGAAGGGAGACCCAGTACTTC.